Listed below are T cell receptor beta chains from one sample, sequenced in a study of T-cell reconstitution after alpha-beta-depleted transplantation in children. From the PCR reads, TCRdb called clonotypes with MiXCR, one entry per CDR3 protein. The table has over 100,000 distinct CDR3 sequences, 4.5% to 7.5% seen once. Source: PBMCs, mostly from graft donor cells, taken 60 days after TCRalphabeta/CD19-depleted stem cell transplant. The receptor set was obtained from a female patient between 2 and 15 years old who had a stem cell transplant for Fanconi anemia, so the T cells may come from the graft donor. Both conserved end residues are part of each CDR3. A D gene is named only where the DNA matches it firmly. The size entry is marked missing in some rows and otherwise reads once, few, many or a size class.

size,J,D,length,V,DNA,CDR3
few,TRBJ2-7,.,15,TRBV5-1,TGCGCCAGCAGTTTCACCGACAGGAACGCCTACGAGCAGTACTTC,CASSFTDRNAYEQYF
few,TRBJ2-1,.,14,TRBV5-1,TGCGCCAGCAGGGCCTCCCGGGTGGAAAATGAGCAGTTCTTC,CASRASRVENEQFF
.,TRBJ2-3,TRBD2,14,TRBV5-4,TGTGCCAGCAGCTTGGATGCTAGCGGGGGAACGCAGTATTTT,CASSLDASGGTQYF
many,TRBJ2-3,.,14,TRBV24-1,TGTGCCACCAGTGTTGACGGTTTGGCAGATACGCAGTATTTT,CATSVDGLADTQYF
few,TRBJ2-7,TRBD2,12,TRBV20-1,TGCAGTGCTCTAGCGGGAGTGTACGAGCAGTACTTC,CSALAGVYEQYF
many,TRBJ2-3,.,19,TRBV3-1,TGTGCCAGCAGCTGGTTCGGAGGAGGTGTAAATCACCCCAGGGATACGCAGTATTTT,CASSWFGGGVNHPRDTQYF
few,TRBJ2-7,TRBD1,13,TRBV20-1,TGCAGTGCAGGGGACAGCCAGGTCTACGAGCAGTACTTC,CSAGDSQVYEQYF
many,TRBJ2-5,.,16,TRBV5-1,TGCGCCAGCAGCTTGGCTACTGGTGGGAATCCAGAGACCCAGTACTTC,CASSLATGGNPETQYF
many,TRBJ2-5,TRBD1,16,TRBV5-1,TGCGCCAGCAGCTCCGGGACAGGGGCGTACCAAGAGACCCAGTACTTC,CASSSGTGAYQETQYF
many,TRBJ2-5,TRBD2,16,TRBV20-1,TGCAGTGCTAGTATGGTCGGTAGCGGGAGGTATGAGACCCAGTACTTC,CSASMVGSGRYETQYF
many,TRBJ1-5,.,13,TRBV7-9,TGTGCCAGCAGCCAGGGTAGCAATCAGCCCCAGCATTTT,CASSQGSNQPQHF
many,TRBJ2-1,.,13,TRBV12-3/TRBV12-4,TGTGCCAGCAGTTTAGGCATTTACAATGAGCAGTTCTTC,CASSLGIYNEQFF
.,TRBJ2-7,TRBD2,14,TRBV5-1,TGCGCCAGCACCCTGACTAGCGGTTCCTACGAGCAGTACTTC,CASTLTSGSYEQYF
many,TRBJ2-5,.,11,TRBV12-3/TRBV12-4,TGTGCCAGCAGTTTCCGTGAGACCCAGTACTTC,CASSFRETQYF
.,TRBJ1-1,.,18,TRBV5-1,TGCGCCAGCAGCTTGGGAACGGTCCAGAAAACATGGAACACTGAAGCTTTCTTT,CASSLGTVQKTWNTEAFF
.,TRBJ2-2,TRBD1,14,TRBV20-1,TGCAGTGTTGCCCAGGGGGCGAACACCGGGGAGCTGTTTTTT,CSVAQGANTGELFF
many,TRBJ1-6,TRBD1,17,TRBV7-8,TGTGCCAGCAGCTTAACCCGGACAGGGGATTATAATTCACCCCTCCACTTT,CASSLTRTGDYNSPLHF
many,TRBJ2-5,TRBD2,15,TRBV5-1,TGCGCCAGCAGCTATGGACTAGCGGGGCAAGAGACCCAGTACTTC,CASSYGLAGQETQYF
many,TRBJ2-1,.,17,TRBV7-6,TGTGCCAGCAGCCTTAGCAACGGACTATCCTCCTACAATGAGCAGTTCTTC,CASSLSNGLSSYNEQFF
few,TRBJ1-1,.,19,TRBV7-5,.,CISVPEAHPRWGKNTEAFF
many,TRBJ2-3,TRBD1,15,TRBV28,TGTGCCAGCAGGTACAGGGGTGACTTCACAGATACGCAGTATTTT,CASRYRGDFTDTQYF
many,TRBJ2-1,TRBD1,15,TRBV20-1,TGCAGTGTTCATGTCGGACAGGGGGTATACAATGAGCAGTTCTTC,CSVHVGQGVYNEQFF
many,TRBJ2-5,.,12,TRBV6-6,TGTGCCAGCAGTTACTCGAAAGAGACCCAGTACTTC,CASSYSKETQYF
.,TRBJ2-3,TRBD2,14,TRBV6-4,TGTGCCAGCAGTGACGGGGGGGGGACAGATACGCAGTATTTT,CASSDGGGTDTQYF
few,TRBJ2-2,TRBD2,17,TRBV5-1,TGCGCCAGCAGCTCCCTGACTAGCGGGAGGCCCACCGGGGAGCTGTTTTTT,CASSSLTSGRPTGELFF
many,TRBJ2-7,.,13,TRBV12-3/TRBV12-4,TGTGCCAGCAGTTTCGGCAGGGAATACGAGCAGTACTTC,CASSFGREYEQYF
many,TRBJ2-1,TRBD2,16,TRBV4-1,TGCGCCAGCAGCCAATGGGGACTAGCAGACTACAATGAGCAGTTCTTC,CASSQWGLADYNEQFF
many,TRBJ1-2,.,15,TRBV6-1,TGTGCCAGCAGTGAAGTAGTCTGGGGTAACTATGGCTACACCTTC,CASSEVVWGNYGYTF
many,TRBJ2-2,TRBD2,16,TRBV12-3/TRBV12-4,TGTGCCAGCAGCCCCTATAGCGGGATATCCACCGGGGAGCTGTTTTTT,CASSPYSGISTGELFF